These 9 T cell receptor beta chains originate from one sample sequenced in a study of blood T cell repertoires in COVID-19. Only in-frame clones appear in the TCRdb table, and some are missing; sequencing was by immunoSEQ multiplex PCR. The repertoire consists of under 200,000 clones, with more than 75% occurring once and the leading ten covering about 2.3%. The sequenced sample consisted of peripheral blood. The receptors here all came from a man aged 18 to 30 with acute or convalescent COVID-19.

The V and J genes are TRBV28 and TRBJ1-2, with a possible D match to TRBD1 (5 bases). This CDR3 has 16 residues. Germline CDR1 and CDR2: MDHEN and SYDVKM. V was shortened by 4 bases and J by 4 bases, with 19 bases between the two germline ends. The CDR3 loop is CASSSLAGGAGYGYTF. CDR3 bases: TGTGCCAGCAGTTCCCTAGCTGGCGGGGCTGGCTATGGCTACACCTTC.

This clone has a single count. This chain joins TRBV3-1 (or the pseudogene TRBV3-2) and TRBJ1-4; the D gene is possibly TRBD1 (5 bases). The CDR3 runs to 16 residues. Trimming pared 3 bases from V and 2 bases from J, leaving 13 bases between. Germline values: CDR1 LGHDT, CDR2 YNNKEL (reference sequence). CDR3 in amino acids: CASSQRGHATNEKLFF. In nucleotides, the CDR3 is TGTGCCAGCAGCCAGCGCGGACACGCGACTAATGAAAAACTGTTTTTT.

The gene calls are TRBV18 and TRBJ1-1; 7 nucleotides align to TRBD1. V shed 5 bases and J 4 bases; nucleotides not matched to a gene: 4. CDR1 and CDR2 from the germline V gene are KGHSH and LQKENI. This CDR3 is 13 amino acids long. The CDR3 region is CASSGGTVTEAFF. CDR3 bases: TGTGCCAGCTCAGGTGGGACAGTCACTGAAGCTTTCTTT.

This rearrangement joins TRBV24-1 to TRBJ1-3; TRBD1 aligns across 7 bases. V shed 9 bases, J shed 7 bases, and the junction held 17 bases outside the gene matches. The CDR3 has 16 amino acids. The V gene's germline CDR1 is KGHDR and CDR2 SFDVKD. The CDR3 nucleotides are TGTGCCACCTGTCCCACAGGGGCGCACCGGGGGAACACCATATATTTT. As protein: CATCPTGAHRGNTIYF.

In this sample, this clone turned up once. The chain links TRBV7-8 to TRBJ2-7; D call uncertain. Germline values: CDR1 SGHVS, CDR2 FQNEAQ. This CDR3 comprises 16 residues. Trimming took off 3 bases at V and 0 bases at J, with 15 bases between the two ends. This CDR3 reads CASSFSSTDYSYEQYF. The DNA for the CDR3 is TGTGCCAGCAGCTTCTCGTCTACTGATTACTCCTACGAGCAGTACTTC.

The chain links TRBV5-1 to TRBJ2-5; 9 bases align to TRBD1. The length of the CDR3 is 16 residues. The germline V gene has CDR1 SGHRS and CDR2 YFSETQ. With 4 bases clipped from V and 4 bases from J, the junction kept 11 bases outside the gene matches. The CDR3 DNA is TGCGCCAGCAGCCGAGCGGGACAGGGTAAAGGAGAGACCCAGTACTTC. Its translation: CASSRAGQGKGETQYF.

The chain uses TRBV9 and TRBJ1-1, with D tentatively TRBD1 (5 bases). This CDR3 comprises 12 residues. V dropped 3 bases and J dropped 5 bases, with 8 bases sitting between them. Germline CDR1 SGDLS, CDR2 YYNGEE. CDR3 in DNA: TGTGCCAGCAGCGCCCCAGGGACTGAAGCTTTCTTT. Translating it yields CASSAPGTEAFF.

The chain carries TRBV3-1 (or the pseudogene TRBV3-2) and TRBJ1-6; D possibly corresponds to TRBD1 (5 bases). Trimming pared 0 bases from V and 9 bases from J, leaving 18 bases between. CDR3 size: 17 residues. From germline, CDR1 is LGHDT and CDR2 YNNKEL (reference sequence). The CDR3 DNA is TGTGCCAGCAGCCAAGATCGGCGGGGACCCCGGGGTTCACCCCTCCACTTT. It yields the protein CASSQDRRGPRGSPLHF.

The rearrangement joins TRBV6-1 to TRBJ2-7; D unresolved. The germline V gene has CDR1 MNHNS and CDR2 SASEGT. Trimming cost V 2 bases and J 4 bases, with 18 bases left between them. CDR3 length equals 16 residues. The CDR3 region has the DNA TGTGCCAGCAGTGAACTTCCTTCTAACCCCACGTACGAGCAGTACTTC. Residues: CASSELPSNPTYEQYF.